This T cell receptor beta chain was obtained from a study of molecular identifiers for immune sequencing clone quantification. Findings and caveats of the study: Clones carrying above 20 RNA copies accounted for over 97% of effector molecules, under 1% in naive cells.

Methods described previously were used for bulk TCR libraries, and listed TCR primers were applied. TCRdb ran MiXCR on the PCR reads and lists one entry per CDR3 protein. The sample has 97,000 or so distinct CDR3 sequences; less than 35% are singletons. This clonotype was seen at least ten times. Its antigen remains unknown. The CDR3 sequence is 16 residues long. The germline V gene has CDR1 SGHRS and CDR2 YFSETQ. J gave up 1 base and V 4 bases, and 5 bases lay outside the gene matches. The specimen was naive CD8+ T cells from blood, with Jurkat cell RNA spiked in. The subset: FACS-sorted CD8+CD4-CCR7+CD45RA+ naive T cells. The TCR comes from a human donor in good health. Some libraries in this study had Jurkat cell RNA spiked in. V and J are TRBV5-1 and TRBJ2-5; 12 nucleotides agree with TRBD2. The CDR3: CASSMGLAGSQETQYF. DNA for the CDR3: TGCGCCAGCAGCATGGGACTAGCGGGTTCCCAAGAGACCCAGTACTTC.